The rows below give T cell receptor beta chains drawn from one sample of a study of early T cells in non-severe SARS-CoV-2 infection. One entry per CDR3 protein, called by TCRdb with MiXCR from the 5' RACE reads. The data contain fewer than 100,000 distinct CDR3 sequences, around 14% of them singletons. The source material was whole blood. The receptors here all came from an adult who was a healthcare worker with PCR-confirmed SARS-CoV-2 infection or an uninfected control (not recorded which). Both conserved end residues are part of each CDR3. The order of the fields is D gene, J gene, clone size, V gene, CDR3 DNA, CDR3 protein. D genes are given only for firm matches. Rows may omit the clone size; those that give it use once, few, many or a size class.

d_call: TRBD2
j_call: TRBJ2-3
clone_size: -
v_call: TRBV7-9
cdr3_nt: TGTGCCAGCAGCTCAGGACTAGCGGGGGGGCCTGCAGATACGCAGTATTTT
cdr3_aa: CASSSGLAGGPADTQYF

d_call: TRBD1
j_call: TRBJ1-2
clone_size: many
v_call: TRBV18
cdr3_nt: TGTGCCAGCACCCTCAGGGGGACCTATGGCTACACCTTC
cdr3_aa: CASTLRGTYGYTF

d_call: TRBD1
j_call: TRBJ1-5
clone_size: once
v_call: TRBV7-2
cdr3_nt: TGTGCCAGCAGGATCGGTGGACAGGCGAGTAATCAGCCCCAGCATTTT
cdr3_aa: CASRIGGQASNQPQHF

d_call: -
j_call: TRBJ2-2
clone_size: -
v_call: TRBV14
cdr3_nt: TGTGCCAGCAGCCGGTTCGCCGGGGCAGAAAACACCGGGGAGCTGTTTTTT
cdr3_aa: CASSRFAGAENTGELFF

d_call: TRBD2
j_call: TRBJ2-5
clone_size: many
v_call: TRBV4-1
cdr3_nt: TGCGCCAGCAGCCTGAGAGGGCCCCTAGCGGGGGGTAGGCAAGGGACCCAGTACTTC
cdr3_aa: CASSLRGPLAGGRQGTQYF

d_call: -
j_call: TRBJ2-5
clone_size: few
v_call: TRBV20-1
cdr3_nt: TGCAGTGCCCACCGGGGGACCCAGTACTTC
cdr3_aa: CSAHRGTQYF

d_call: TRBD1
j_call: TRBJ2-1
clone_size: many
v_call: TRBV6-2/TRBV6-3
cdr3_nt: TGTGCCAGCAGCCGACAGGGTTACCGAGGGTTCTCAAGGAATGAGCAGTTCTTC
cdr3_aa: CASSRQGYRGFSRNEQFF

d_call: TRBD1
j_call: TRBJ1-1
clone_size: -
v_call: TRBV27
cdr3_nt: TGTGCCAGCAGTTTTAGCCGCGGGACAGGGGCTAAGACTGAAGCTTTCTTT
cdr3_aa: CASSFSRGTGAKTEAFF

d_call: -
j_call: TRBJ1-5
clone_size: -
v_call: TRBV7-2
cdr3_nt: TGTGCCAGCCATATTCCAGGGGTCCCGAATCAGCCCCAGCATTTT
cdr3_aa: CASHIPGVPNQPQHF

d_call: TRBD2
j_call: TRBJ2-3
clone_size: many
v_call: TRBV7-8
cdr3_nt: TGTGCCAGCAGCTTAGTTCCCAGCGGGGGGGCCGCAGATACGCAGTATTTT
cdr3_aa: CASSLVPSGGAADTQYF

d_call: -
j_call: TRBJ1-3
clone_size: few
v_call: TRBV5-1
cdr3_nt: TGCGCCAGCAGTTTGGAGGGGGGCAACACCATATATTTT
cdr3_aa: CASSLEGGNTIYF

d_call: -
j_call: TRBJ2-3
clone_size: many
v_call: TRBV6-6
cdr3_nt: TGTGCCAGCAGTTACTTACCGGGGGACAGCACAGATACGCAGTATTTT
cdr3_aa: CASSYLPGDSTDTQYF

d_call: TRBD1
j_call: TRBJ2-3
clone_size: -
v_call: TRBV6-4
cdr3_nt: TGTGCCAGCAGCCTGACAGGGTTTGGAGATACGCAGTATTTT
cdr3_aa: CASSLTGFGDTQYF

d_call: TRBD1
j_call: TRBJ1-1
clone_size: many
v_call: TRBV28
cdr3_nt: TGTGCCAGCACCCGGACAGGGAGGAGCACTGAAGCTTTCTTT
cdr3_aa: CASTRTGRSTEAFF

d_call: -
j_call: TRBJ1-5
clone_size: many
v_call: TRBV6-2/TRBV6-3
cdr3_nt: TGTGCCAGCAGTTACGGGGATGCAGGGAATCAGCCCCAGCATTTT
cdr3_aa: CASSYGDAGNQPQHF

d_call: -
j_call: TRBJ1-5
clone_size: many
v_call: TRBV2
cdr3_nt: TGTGCCAGCAGTGAGACTACTAGCAATCAGCCCCAGCATTTT
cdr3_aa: CASSETTSNQPQHF

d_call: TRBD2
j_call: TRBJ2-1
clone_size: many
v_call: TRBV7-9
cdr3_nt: TGTGCCAGCAGCCCAATCGGACTAGCGGGGGATGAGCAGTTCTTC
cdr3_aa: CASSPIGLAGDEQFF

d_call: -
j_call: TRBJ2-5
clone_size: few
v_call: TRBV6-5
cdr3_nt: TGTGCCAGCAGTTACTCCCAGGGATATGGGACCCAGTACTTC
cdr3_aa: CASSYSQGYGTQYF

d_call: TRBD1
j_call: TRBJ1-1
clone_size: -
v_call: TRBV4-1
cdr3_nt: TGCGCCAGCAGCCACAGGACAGGGGACACTGAAGCTTTCTTT
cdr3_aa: CASSHRTGDTEAFF

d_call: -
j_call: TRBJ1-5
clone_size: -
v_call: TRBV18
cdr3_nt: TGTGCCAGCTCCCCCGACAGCGATAGCAATCAGCCCCAGCATTTT
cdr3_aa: CASSPDSDSNQPQHF

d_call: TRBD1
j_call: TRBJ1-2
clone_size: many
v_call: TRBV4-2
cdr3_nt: TGTGCCAGCAGCCAAGGTTGGCAGGGGGTTCGGTATGGCTACACCTTC
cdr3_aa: CASSQGWQGVRYGYTF

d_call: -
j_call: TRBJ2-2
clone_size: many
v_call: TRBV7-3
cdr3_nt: TGTGCCAGCAGCGAATACGGCGGACTAACCGGGGAGCTGTTTTTT
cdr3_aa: CASSEYGGLTGELFF

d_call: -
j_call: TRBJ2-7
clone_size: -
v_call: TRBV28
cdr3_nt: TGTGCCAGCACACCCAATGGGGGTTACGAGCAGTACTTC
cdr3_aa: CASTPNGGYEQYF

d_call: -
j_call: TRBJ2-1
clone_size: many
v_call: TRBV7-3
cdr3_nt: TGTGCCAGCAGCTTAAGAGGATCCCAGTTTCGCAATGAGCAGTTCTTC
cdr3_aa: CASSLRGSQFRNEQFF

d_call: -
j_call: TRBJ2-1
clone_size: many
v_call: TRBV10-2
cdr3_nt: TGCGCCAGCATGGATCTCCGCAGGGGCAAGGATGAGCAGTTCTTC
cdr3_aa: CASMDLRRGKDEQFF

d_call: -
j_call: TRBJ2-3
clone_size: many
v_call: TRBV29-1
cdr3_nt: TGCAGCGTTGGATGGGGCTGGGATACGCAGTATTTT
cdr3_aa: CSVGWGWDTQYF

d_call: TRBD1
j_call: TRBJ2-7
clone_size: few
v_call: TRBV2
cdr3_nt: TGTGCCACCGGGACAGATCCCTACGAGCAGTACTTC
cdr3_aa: CATGTDPYEQYF

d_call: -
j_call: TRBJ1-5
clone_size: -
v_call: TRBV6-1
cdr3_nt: TGTGCCAGCAGTGCACAGGGACCTCAGCCCCAGCATTTT
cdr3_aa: CASSAQGPQPQHF

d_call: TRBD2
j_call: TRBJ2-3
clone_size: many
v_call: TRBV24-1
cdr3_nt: TGTGCCACCAGTGATCCTCGGACTAGACAAGATACGCAGTATTTT
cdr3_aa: CATSDPRTRQDTQYF

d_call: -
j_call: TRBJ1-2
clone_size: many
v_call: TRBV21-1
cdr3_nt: TGTGCCAGCAGCAAAATGCCCAGGGGACAGGGCTACACCTTC
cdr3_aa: CASSKMPRGQGYTF

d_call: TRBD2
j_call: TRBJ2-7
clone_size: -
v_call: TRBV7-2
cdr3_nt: TGTGCCAGCAGCACAGGTGGGGGAGGGTCCTACGAGCAGTACTTC
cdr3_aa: CASSTGGGGSYEQYF

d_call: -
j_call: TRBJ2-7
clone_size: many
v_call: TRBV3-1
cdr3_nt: TGTGCCAGCAGCCCCCGAGCTGGGATCTACGAGCAGTACTTC
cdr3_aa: CASSPRAGIYEQYF

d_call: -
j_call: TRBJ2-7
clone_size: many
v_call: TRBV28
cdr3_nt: TGTGCCAGCAGTTCATCCCGCCGAAGGGCAGAGGGGGGCACCTTAAAGCAGTACTTC
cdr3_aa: CASSSSRRRAEGGTLKQYF

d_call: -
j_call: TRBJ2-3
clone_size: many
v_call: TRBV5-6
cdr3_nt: TGTGCCAGCAGCTTGGGGGGGCCCTACACAGATACGCAGTATTTT
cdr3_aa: CASSLGGPYTDTQYF

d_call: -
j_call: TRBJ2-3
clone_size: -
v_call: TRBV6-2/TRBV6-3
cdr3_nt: TGTGCCAGCAGGAGAGGACCCGCGGATACGCAGTATTTT
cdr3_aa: CASRRGPADTQYF

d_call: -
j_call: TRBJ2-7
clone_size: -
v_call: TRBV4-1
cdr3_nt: TGCGCCAGCAGCCAAGATTGGCCGCAGACCTCCTACGAGCAGTACTTC
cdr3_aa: CASSQDWPQTSYEQYF

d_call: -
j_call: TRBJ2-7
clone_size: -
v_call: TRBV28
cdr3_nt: TGTGCCAGCACCAAAATGGAGGGGACCGACGAGCAGTACTTC
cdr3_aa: CASTKMEGTDEQYF

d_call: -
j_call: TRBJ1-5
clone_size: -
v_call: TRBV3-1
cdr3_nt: TGTGCCAGCAGCCTCAGGATCTTCAATCAGCCCCAGCATTTT
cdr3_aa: CASSLRIFNQPQHF

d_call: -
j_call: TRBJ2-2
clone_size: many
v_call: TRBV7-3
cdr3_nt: TGTGCCAGCAGCTTAAGCGGCACCGGGGAGCTGTTTTTT
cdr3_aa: CASSLSGTGELFF

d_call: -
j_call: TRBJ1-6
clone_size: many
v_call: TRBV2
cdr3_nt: TGTGCCGGTGAAGGGACCACCGCAGGGTCACCCCTCCACTTT
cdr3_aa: CAGEGTTAGSPLHF

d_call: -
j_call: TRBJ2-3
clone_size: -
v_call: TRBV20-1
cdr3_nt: TGCAGTGCTAGAAAGGGCCAGGGAAACACAGATACGCAGTATTTT
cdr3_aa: CSARKGQGNTDTQYF